This T cell receptor (beta chain) was identified during a study of blood T cell repertoires in COVID-19. About the study: Researchers got acute and convalescent COVID-19 samples from the United States, Italy and Spain.

V trimming: 5 bases; J trimming: 5 bases; junction bases outside the gene matches: 4. The germline CDR1 and CDR2 sequences are SGHTA and FQGNSA. The CDR3 loop spans 15 amino acids. TCRdb's table, derived via immunoSEQ multiplex PCR, lists solely in-frame clones and lacks some. The data hold over 250,000 clones, with approximately 85% observed a single time. This rearrangement joins TRBV7-2 to TRBJ2-5, with 14 bases that match TRBD2. Sequences were obtained from peripheral blood. This TCR came from a human donor in a cohort sampled during active COVID-19. CDR3 in DNA: TGTGCCAGCAGCCGCTGGACTAGCGGGGGGGAGACCCAGTACTTC. This sequence encodes CASSRWTSGGETQYF.